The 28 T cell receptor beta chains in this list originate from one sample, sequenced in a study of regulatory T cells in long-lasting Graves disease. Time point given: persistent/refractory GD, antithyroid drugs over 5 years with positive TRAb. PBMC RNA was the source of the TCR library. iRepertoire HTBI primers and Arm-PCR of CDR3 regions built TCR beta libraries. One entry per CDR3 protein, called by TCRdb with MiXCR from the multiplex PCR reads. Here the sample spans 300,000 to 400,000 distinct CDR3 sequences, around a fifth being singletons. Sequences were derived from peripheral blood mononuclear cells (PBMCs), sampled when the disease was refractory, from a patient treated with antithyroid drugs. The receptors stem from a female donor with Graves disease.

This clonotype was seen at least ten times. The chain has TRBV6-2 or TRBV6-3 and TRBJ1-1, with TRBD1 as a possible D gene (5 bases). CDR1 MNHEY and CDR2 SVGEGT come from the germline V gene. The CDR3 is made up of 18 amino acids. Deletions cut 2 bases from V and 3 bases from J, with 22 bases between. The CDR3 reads CASSYVRSEGRLYTEAFF. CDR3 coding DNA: TGTGCCAGCAGTTACGTAAGGTCCGAGGGGAGATTGTACACTGAAGCTTTCTTT.

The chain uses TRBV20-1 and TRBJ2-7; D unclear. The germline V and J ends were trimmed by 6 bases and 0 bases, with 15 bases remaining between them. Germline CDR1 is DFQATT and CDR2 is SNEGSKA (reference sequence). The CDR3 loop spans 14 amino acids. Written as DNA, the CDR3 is TGCAGTGCCCCCTGGTCTTCTGGCTCCTACGAGCAGTACTTC. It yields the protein CSAPWSSGSYEQYF.

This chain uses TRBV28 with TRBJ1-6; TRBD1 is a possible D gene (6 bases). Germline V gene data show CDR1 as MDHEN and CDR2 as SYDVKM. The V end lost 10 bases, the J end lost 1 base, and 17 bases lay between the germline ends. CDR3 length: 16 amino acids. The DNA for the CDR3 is TGTGCCATCGCCACAGGGACTGGGTCCTATAATTCACCCCTCCACTTT. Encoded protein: CAIATGTGSYNSPLHF.

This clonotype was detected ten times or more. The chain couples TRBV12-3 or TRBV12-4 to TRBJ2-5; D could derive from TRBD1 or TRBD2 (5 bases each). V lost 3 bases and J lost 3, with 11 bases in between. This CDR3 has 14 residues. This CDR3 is CASSFEGSKETQYF. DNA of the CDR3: TGTGCCAGCAGTTTCGAGGGGTCCAAAGAGACCCAGTACTTC.

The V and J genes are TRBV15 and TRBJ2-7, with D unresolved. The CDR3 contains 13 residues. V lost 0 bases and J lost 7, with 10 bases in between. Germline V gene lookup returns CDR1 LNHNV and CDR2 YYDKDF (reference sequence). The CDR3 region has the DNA TGTGCCACCAGCAGAGATAGACCGTTGGAGCAGTACTTC. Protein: CATSRDRPLEQYF. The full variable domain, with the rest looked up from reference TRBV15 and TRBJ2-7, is DAMVIQNPRYQVTQFGKPVTLSCSQTLNHNVMYWYQQKSSQAPKLLFHYYDKDFNNEADTPDNFQSRRPNTSFCFLDIRSPGLGDTAMYLCATSRDRPLEQYFGPGTRLTVT.

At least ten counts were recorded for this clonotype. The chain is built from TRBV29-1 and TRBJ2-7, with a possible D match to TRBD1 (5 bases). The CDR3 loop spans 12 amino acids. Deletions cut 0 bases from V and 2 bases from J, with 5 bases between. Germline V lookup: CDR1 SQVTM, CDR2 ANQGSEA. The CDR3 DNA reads TGCAGCGTTGAAGAGGGGCCCTACGAGCAGTACTTC. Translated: CSVEEGPYEQYF.

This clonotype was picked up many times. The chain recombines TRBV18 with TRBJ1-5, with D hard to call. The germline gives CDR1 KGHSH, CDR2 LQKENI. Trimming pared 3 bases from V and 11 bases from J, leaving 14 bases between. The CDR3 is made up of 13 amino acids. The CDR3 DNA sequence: TGTGCCAGCTCACCCAATCTCAGCTCGGCCCAGCATTTT. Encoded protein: CASSPNLSSAQHF.

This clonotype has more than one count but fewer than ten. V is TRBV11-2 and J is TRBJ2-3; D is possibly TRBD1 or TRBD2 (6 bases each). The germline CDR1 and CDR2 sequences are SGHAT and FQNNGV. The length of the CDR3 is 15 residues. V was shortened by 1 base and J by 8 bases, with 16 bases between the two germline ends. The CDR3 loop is CASSLGDMPGGTQYF. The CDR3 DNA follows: TGTGCCAGCAGCTTAGGGGACATGCCCGGGGGTACGCAGTATTTT. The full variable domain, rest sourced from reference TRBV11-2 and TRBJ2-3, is EAGVAQSPRYKIIEKRQSVAFWCNPISGHATLYWYQQILGQGPKLLIQFQNNGVVDDSQLPKDRFSAERLKGVDSTLKIQPAKLEDSAVYLCASSLGDMPGGTQYFGPGTRLTVL.

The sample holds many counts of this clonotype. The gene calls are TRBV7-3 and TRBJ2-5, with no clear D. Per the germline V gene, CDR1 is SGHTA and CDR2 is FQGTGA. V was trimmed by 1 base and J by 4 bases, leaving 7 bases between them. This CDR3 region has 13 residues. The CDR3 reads CASSLIGGETQYF. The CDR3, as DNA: TGTGCCAGCAGCTTAATTGGCGGAGAGACCCAGTACTTC.

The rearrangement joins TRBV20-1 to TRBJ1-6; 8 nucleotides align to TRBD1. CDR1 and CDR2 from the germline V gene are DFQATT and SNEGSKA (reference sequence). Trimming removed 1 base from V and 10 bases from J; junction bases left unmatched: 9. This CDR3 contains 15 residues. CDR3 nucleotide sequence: TGCAGTGCTAGAGCGGCACAGGGGGTCGGGTCACCCCTCCACTTT. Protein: CSARAAQGVGSPLHF.

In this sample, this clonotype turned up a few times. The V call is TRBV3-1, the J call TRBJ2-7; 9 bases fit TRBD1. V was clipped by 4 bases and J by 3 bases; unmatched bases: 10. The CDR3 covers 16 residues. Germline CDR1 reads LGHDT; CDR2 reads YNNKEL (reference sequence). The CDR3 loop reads CASSLYPDRGFYEQYF. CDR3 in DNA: TGTGCCAGCAGCCTATACCCGGACAGGGGATTCTACGAGCAGTACTTC.

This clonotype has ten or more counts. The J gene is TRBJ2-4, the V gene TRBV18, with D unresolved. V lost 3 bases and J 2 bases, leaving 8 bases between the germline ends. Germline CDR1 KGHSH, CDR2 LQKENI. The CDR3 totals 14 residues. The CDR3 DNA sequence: TGTGCCAGCTCACCTGGTCCACCCAAAAACATTCAGTACTTC. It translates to CASSPGPPKNIQYF.

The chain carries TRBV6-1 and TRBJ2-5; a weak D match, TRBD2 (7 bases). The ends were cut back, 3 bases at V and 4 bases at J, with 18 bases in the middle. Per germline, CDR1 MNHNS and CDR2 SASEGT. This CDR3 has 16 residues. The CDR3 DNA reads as TGTGCCAGCAGTGAGGGTCTTGCAGGGGAGGGAGAGACCCAGTACTTC. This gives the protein CASSEGLAGEGETQYF.

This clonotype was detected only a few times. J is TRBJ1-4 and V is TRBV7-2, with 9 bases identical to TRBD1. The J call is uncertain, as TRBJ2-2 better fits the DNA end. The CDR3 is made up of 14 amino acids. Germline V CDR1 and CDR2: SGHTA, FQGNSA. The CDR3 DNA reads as TGTGCCAACAGGGACAGGGCGAACACCGGGGAGCTGTTTTTT. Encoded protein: CANRDRANTGELFF.

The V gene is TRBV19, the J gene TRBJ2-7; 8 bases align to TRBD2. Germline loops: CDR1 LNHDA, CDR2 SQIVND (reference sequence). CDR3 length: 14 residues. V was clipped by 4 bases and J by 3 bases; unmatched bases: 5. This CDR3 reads CASSTGLVGYEQYF. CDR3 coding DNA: TGTGCCAGTAGTACGGGACTAGTGGGCTACGAGCAGTACTTC.

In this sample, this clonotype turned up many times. The CDR3 here is CASSVAVNQPQHF. CDR3 DNA: TGTGCCAGCAGTGTGGCAGTCAATCAGCCCCAGCATTTT. This chain uses TRBV6-1 with TRBJ1-5; D ambiguous. V shed 4 bases and J shed 3 bases, with 7 bases lying between them. The CDR3 has 13 residues. The germline V gene encodes CDR1 MNHNS and CDR2 SASEGT.

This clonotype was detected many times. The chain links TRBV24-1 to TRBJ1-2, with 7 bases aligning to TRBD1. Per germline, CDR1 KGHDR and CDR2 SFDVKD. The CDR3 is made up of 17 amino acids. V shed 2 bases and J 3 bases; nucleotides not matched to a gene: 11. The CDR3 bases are TGTGCCACCAGTGATTCCTTAGGACAGACAGGGCACTATGGCTACACCTTC. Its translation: CATSDSLGQTGHYGYTF.

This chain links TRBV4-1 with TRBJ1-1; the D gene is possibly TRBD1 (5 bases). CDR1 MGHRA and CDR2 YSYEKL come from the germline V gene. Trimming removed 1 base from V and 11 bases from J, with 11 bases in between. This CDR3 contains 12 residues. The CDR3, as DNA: TGCGCCAGCAGCCAAGCCAAAGAGGGGGCTTTCTTT. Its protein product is CASSQAKEGAFF.

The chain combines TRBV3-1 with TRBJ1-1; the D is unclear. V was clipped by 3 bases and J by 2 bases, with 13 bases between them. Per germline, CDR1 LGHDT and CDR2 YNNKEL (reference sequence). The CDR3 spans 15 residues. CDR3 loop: CASSQGETPNTEAFF. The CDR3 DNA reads TGTGCCAGCAGCCAGGGAGAAACACCCAACACTGAAGCTTTCTTT.

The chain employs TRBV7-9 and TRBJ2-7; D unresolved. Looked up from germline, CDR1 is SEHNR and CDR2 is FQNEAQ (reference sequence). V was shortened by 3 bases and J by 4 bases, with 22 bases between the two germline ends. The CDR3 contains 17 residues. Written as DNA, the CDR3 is TGTGCCAGCAGCTTGTTCGGCGGTACCCGCCTTCGGTACGAGCAGTACTTC. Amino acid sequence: CASSLFGGTRLRYEQYF.

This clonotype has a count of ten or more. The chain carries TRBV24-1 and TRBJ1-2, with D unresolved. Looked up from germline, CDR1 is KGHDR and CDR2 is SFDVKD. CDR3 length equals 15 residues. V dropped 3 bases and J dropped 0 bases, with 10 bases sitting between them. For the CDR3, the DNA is TGTGCCACCAGTGATGGAGCCGCAGCTAACTATGGCTACACCTTC. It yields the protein CATSDGAAANYGYTF.

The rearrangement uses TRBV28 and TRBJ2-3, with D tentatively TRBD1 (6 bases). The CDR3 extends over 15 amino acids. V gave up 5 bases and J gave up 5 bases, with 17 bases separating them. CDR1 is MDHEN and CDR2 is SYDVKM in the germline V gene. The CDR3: CASSPLGAGVDTQYF. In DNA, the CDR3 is TGTGCCAGCAGTCCGTTGGGGGCAGGTGTAGATACGCAGTATTTT.

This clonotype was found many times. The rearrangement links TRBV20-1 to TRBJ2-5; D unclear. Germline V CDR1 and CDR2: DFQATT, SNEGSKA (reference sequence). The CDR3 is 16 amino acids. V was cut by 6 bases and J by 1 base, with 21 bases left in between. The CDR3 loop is CSAPFPEKGSQETQYF. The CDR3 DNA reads TGCAGTGCCCCATTCCCCGAGAAGGGCTCCCAAGAGACCCAGTACTTC.

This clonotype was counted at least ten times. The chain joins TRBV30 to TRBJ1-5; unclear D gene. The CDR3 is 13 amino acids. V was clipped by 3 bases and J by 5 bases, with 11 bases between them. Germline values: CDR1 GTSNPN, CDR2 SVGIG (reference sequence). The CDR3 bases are TGTGCCTGGAGCGGTCTGGGAGATCAGCCCCAGCATTTT. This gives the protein CAWSGLGDQPQHF.

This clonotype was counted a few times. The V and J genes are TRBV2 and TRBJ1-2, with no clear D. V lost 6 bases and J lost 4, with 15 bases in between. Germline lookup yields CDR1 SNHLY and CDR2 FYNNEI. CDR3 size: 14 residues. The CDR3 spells CASSGPLGSYGYTF. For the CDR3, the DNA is TGTGCCAGCAGCGGGCCCCTTGGAAGCTATGGCTACACCTTC. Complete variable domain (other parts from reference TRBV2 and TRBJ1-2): EPEVTQTPSHQVTQMGQEVILRCVPISNHLYFYWYRQILGQKVEFLVSFYNNEISEKSEIFDDQFSVERPDGSNFTLKIRSTKLEDSAMYFCASSGPLGSYGYTFGSGTRLTVV.

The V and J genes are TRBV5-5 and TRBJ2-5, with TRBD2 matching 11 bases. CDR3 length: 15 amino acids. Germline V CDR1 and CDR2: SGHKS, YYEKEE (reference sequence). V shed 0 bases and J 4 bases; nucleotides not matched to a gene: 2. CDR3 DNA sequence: TGTGCCAGCAGCTTGGGGGGGACTAGCGGAGAGACCCAGTACTTC. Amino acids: CASSLGGTSGETQYF.

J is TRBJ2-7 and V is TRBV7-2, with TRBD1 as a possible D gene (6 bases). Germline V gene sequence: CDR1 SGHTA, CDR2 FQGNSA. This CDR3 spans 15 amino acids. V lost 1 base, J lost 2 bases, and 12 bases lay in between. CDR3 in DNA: TGTGCCAGCAGCTTAGGCCGGACAGCAACCTACGAGCAGTACTTC. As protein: CASSLGRTATYEQYF.

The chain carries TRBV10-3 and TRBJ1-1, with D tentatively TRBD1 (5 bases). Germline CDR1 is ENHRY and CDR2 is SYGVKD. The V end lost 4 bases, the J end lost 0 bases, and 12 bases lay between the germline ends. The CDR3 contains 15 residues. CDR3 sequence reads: CAISGSRGLNTEAFF. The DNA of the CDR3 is TGTGCCATCAGTGGGTCGAGGGGATTGAACACTGAAGCTTTCTTT.